Below, one T cell receptor beta chain is given with its context. The data are from a study of blood T cell repertoires in COVID-19. Study background: Nucleic acid was either cDNA or gDNA, and it came from T cells, B-cell-depleted T cells, or PBMCs.

Methods used by the authors: Reference gene primer amplification yielded estimated nucleated cell counts. Data came from immunoSEQ multiplex PCR; TCRdb stores just in-frame clones and leaves some out. From that table come the V and J calls and clone size; the DNA was used to work out D and trimming. Of roughly 170,000 clones in the sample, roughly 81% were seen once. In germline, CDR1 is MNHNS, CDR2 SASEGT. Trimming stripped 2 bases from V and 2 bases from J, with 7 bases between. This CDR3 comprises 14 residues. The sequencing input was peripheral blood. The V call is TRBV6-1, the J call TRBJ1-5, with a possible D match to TRBD1 (6 bases). This clonotype was obtained from a man aged 40-49 years who had recovered from COVID-19. In DNA, the CDR3 is TGTGCCAGCAGTGAATCAGGGGGCAATCAGCCCCAGCATTTT. This encodes CASSESGGNQPQHF.